The rows below give T cell receptor beta chains drawn from one sample of a study of blood T cell repertoires in COVID-19. Using immunoSEQ multiplex PCR, the repertoire was profiled, and TCRdb retains in-frame clones only, with some absent. Among 45,000 or so clones listed, approximately 90% were seen once. Material for sequencing was peripheral blood. The source of these receptors is a man aged 70 or older with active COVID-19. The CDR3 runs from the conserved cysteine through the conserved F or W. A D gene is named only where the DNA matches it firmly. Clone size is not always given. Where it is, it says once, few, many or a class for expanded clones.

v_gene: TRBV6-6; abundance: .; d_gene: .; j_gene: TRBJ2-2; CDR3nt: TGTGCCAGCAGTTACCGCCCCGGGGGAGTGGTCGGGGAGCTGTTTTTT; CDR3aa: CASSYRPGGVVGELFF
v_gene: TRBV6-5; abundance: .; d_gene: TRBD1; j_gene: TRBJ2-3; CDR3nt: TGTGCCACCCAGGGTAGGACAGGCTCTACGCAGTATTTT; CDR3aa: CATQGRTGSTQYF
v_gene: TRBV9; abundance: once; d_gene: .; j_gene: TRBJ1-3; CDR3nt: TGTGCCAGCAGCCCCCGGCGGGGAGGAAACTCTGGAAACACCATATATTTT; CDR3aa: CASSPRRGGNSGNTIYF
v_gene: TRBV7-2; abundance: .; d_gene: .; j_gene: TRBJ2-5; CDR3nt: TGTGCCAGCAGCTTAAGAAGCTGGAGGGGCACCGGGGAAGAGACCCAGTACTTC; CDR3aa: CASSLRSWRGTGEETQYF
v_gene: TRBV2; abundance: .; d_gene: .; j_gene: TRBJ2-7; CDR3nt: TGTGCCAGCAGTGACGCGGGACGGAGCCTCTACGAGCAGTACTTC; CDR3aa: CASSDAGRSLYEQYF
v_gene: TRBV6-6; abundance: .; d_gene: .; j_gene: TRBJ1-2; CDR3nt: TGTGCCAGCAGTTACGTGGAGACGGGCTACACCTTC; CDR3aa: CASSYVETGYTF
v_gene: TRBV19; abundance: once; d_gene: TRBD1; j_gene: TRBJ2-1; CDR3nt: TGTGCCAGTAGCAGGACAGGGTCCCCTGAGCAGTTCTTC; CDR3aa: CASSRTGSPEQFF
v_gene: TRBV9; abundance: once; d_gene: .; j_gene: TRBJ1-4; CDR3nt: TGTGCCAGCAGCTCGCCGGTACGAACAGGGCCTGAAAAACTGTTTTTT; CDR3aa: CASSSPVRTGPEKLFF
v_gene: TRBV6-5; abundance: .; d_gene: .; j_gene: TRBJ2-7; CDR3nt: TGTGCCAGCAGACAATACCGGGGAAGTACCTACGAGCAGTACTTC; CDR3aa: CASRQYRGSTYEQYF
v_gene: TRBV24-1; abundance: .; d_gene: TRBD2; j_gene: TRBJ2-7; CDR3nt: TGTGCCACCAGTGAGCCATTTGGATTCGGGACTAGCGGGGGGGGGCAGTACTTC; CDR3aa: CATSEPFGFGTSGGGQYF
v_gene: TRBV29-1; abundance: .; d_gene: .; j_gene: TRBJ1-1; CDR3nt: TGCAGCGTTGCCGGTGAGCGACTTGAAGCTTTCTTT; CDR3aa: CSVAGERLEAFF
v_gene: TRBV4-2; abundance: .; d_gene: TRBD2; j_gene: TRBJ2-7; CDR3nt: TGTGCCAGCAGCCCCCGGGGGGGGGTTAGCTCCTACGAGCAGTACTTC; CDR3aa: CASSPRGGVSSYEQYF
v_gene: TRBV4-1; abundance: .; d_gene: .; j_gene: TRBJ1-2; CDR3nt: TGCGCCAGCAGCCAAGATGGTACACGGGATGGCTACACCTTC; CDR3aa: CASSQDGTRDGYTF
v_gene: TRBV20-1; abundance: .; d_gene: .; j_gene: TRBJ2-3; CDR3nt: TGCAGTGCTAGTAGGAGCGCCAGCACAGATACGCAGTATTTT; CDR3aa: CSASRSASTDTQYF
v_gene: TRBV2; abundance: .; d_gene: TRBD2; j_gene: TRBJ2-1; CDR3nt: TGTGCCAGCAGTGATAGGCGGGGGGGCAACAATGAGCAGTTCTTC; CDR3aa: CASSDRRGGNNEQFF
v_gene: TRBV7-2; abundance: .; d_gene: .; j_gene: TRBJ1-4; CDR3nt: TGTGCCAGCAGCTTATGGGGGGGGGATGAAAAACTGTTTTTT; CDR3aa: CASSLWGGDEKLFF
v_gene: TRBV5-8; abundance: .; d_gene: TRBD1; j_gene: TRBJ1-5; CDR3nt: TGTGCCAGCAGCCCAACCGAGAGGACAGGGGGCGCGGATCAGCCCCAGCATTTT; CDR3aa: CASSPTERTGGADQPQHF
v_gene: TRBV9; abundance: .; d_gene: .; j_gene: TRBJ2-1; CDR3nt: TGTGCCAGCAGCGTAGAACCGACAAATGAGCAGTTCTTC; CDR3aa: CASSVEPTNEQFF
v_gene: TRBV5-4; abundance: .; d_gene: TRBD2; j_gene: TRBJ2-1; CDR3nt: TGTGCCAGCAGTCTGGGCGGTAGCGGGGGTGGGACCTACAATGAGCAGTTCTTC; CDR3aa: CASSLGGSGGGTYNEQFF
v_gene: TRBV6-6; abundance: .; d_gene: TRBD1; j_gene: TRBJ2-3; CDR3nt: TGTGCCAGCAGTGCCGGGACAGGGTACACAGATACGCAGTATTTT; CDR3aa: CASSAGTGYTDTQYF
v_gene: TRBV5-1; abundance: .; d_gene: TRBD2; j_gene: TRBJ2-3; CDR3nt: TGCGCCAGCAGCTTGGACACGAGCGGGGGGCGCACAGATACGCAGTATTTT; CDR3aa: CASSLDTSGGRTDTQYF
v_gene: TRBV3-1/TRBV3-2; abundance: .; d_gene: .; j_gene: TRBJ2-5; CDR3nt: TGTGCCAGCAGCGAAGCAGGGATCAGCCAAGAGACCCAGTACTTC; CDR3aa: CASSEAGISQETQYF